This T cell receptor (beta chain) was sequenced in a study of T cell changes during pregnancy in multiple sclerosis. The data were produced by immunoSEQ multiplex PCR, yet TCRdb's version contains in-frame clones alone and is incomplete. Here the sample spans around 50,000 clones, 70% to 90% being singletons. Only one count was recorded for this clone. Trimming cost V 6 bases and J 4 bases; bases outside gene matches: 8. CDR1 is KGHSH and CDR2 is LQKENI in the germline V gene. The CDR3 contains 14 residues. The TCR was taken from a female donor with multiple sclerosis, enrolled in a pregnancy study. The chain uses TRBV18 and TRBJ1-1; 7 bases agree with TRBD1. The source was peripheral blood, collected in the first trimester of pregnancy. CDR3: CASSRDSRTTEAFF. The CDR3 coding sequence is TGTGCCAGCTCTCGGGACAGCCGGACCACTGAAGCTTTCTTT.